The T cell receptor beta chain described here comes from a study of blood T cell repertoires in COVID-19. Study in general: PBMCs, B-cell-depleted T cells, or T cells were the source of the cDNA or gDNA that made up the material.

This clone was seen just once. The CDR3 covers 12 residues. Trimming took 3 bases from V and 4 from J, leaving 5 bases between them. Germline CDR1 SGHAT, CDR2 FQDESV (reference sequence). Per the original methods: Estimates of nucleated cell counts were drawn from the amplification of reference gene primers. Profiled with immunoSEQ multiplex PCR; TCRdb holds only in-frame clones, not every one. V, J and clone size derive from that table, while D and trimming were established from the DNA sequence. The sample consists of approximately 51,000 clones, 70% to 90% of them appearing once. The sequence was collected from a human donor in a cohort sampled during active COVID-19. The chain combines TRBV11-1 with TRBJ2-3; D call uncertain. Sequenced sample: peripheral blood. CDR3 in amino acids: CASSFSADTQYF. The CDR3 DNA is TGTGCCAGCAGCTTTTCAGCAGATACGCAGTATTTT. The full variable domain, completed using reference TRBV11-1 and TRBJ2-3, is EAEVAQSPRYKITEKSQAVAFWCDPISGHATLYWYRQILGQGPELLVQFQDESVVDDSQLPKDRFSAERLKGVDSTLKIQPAELGDSAMYLCASSFSADTQYFGPGTRLTVL.